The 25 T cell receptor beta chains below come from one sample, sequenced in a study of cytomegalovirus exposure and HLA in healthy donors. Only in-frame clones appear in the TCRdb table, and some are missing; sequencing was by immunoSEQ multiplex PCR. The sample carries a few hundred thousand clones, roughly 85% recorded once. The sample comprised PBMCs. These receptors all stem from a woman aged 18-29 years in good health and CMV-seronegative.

The CDR3 sequence: CASSPPIGGALDTQYF. The CDR3 DNA sequence: TGTGCCAGCTCACCACCGATAGGGGGGGCATTGGATACGCAGTATTTT. V is TRBV18 and J is TRBJ2-3, with a possible D match to TRBD2 (7 bases). CDR1 and CDR2 from the germline V gene are KGHSH and LQKENI. V lost 0 bases, J lost 6 bases, and 16 bases lay in between. CDR3 length: 16 amino acids.

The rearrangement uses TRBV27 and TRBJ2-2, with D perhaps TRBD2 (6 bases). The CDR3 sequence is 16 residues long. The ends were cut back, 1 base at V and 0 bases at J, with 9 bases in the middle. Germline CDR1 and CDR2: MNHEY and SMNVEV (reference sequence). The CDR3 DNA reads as TGTGCCAGCAGTTTATTCGGCGGGGCGAACACCGGGGAGCTGTTTTTT. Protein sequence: CASSLFGGANTGELFF.

DNA for the CDR3: TGTGCCAGCTCACATTCCCCAGGCCTAGCGGGAGTCCCAGAGCAGTTCTTC. Its protein product is CASSHSPGLAGVPEQFF. The chain uses TRBV18 and TRBJ2-1, with 10 nucleotides matching TRBD2. V trimming: 4 bases; J trimming: 10 bases; junction bases outside the gene matches: 16. The CDR3 covers 17 residues. Germline V gives CDR1 KGHSH, CDR2 LQKENI.

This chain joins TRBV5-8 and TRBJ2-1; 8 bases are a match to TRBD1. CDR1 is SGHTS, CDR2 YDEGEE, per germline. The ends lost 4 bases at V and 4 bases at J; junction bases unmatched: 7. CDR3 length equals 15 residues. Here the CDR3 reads CASSPTGAPYNEQFF. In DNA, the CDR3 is TGTGCCAGCAGCCCGACAGGGGCCCCTTACAATGAGCAGTTCTTC.

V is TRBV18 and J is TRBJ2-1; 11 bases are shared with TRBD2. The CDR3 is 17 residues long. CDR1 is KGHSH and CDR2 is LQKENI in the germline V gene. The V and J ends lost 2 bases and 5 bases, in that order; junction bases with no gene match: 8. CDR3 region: CASSPGTSGQGDNEQFF. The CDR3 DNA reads TGTGCCAGCTCACCAGGGACTAGCGGCCAAGGTGACAATGAGCAGTTCTTC.

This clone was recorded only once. Here the CDR3 DNA reads TGTGCCAGCAGTTACTCGGGGACGGCGGGGGAAAAACTGTTTTTT. Protein sequence: CASSYSGTAGEKLFF. V gene TRBV6-5 combines with J gene TRBJ1-4; possibly TRBD1 for D (5 bases). There are 15 residues in the CDR3. V gave up 0 bases and J gave up 8 bases, with 13 bases separating them. Per the germline V gene, CDR1 is MNHEY and CDR2 is SVGAGI.

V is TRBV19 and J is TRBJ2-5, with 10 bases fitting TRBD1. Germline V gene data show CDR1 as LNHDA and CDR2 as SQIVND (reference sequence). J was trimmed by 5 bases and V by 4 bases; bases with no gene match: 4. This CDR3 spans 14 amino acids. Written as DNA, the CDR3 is TGTGCCAGTAGTACCTGGACAGGGGGGGAGACCCAGTACTTC. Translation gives CASSTWTGGETQYF.

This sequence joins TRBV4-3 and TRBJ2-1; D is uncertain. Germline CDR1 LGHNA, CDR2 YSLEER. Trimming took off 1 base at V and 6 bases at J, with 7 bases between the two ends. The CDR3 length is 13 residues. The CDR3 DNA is TGCGCCAGCAGCCAAGGGCTTCTCAATGAGCAGTTCTTC. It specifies CASSQGLLNEQFF.

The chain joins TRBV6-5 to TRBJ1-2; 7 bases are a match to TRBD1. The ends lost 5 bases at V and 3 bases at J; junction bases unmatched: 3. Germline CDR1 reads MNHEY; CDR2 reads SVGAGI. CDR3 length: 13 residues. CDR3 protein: CASSTGTDYGYTF. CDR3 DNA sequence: TGTGCCAGCAGTACCGGGACAGACTATGGCTACACCTTC.

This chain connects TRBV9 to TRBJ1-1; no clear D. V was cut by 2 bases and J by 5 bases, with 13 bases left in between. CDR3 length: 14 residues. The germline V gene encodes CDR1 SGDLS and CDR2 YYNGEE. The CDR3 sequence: CASSVTDTGTEAFF. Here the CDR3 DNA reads TGTGCCAGCAGCGTCACCGACACTGGTACTGAAGCTTTCTTT.

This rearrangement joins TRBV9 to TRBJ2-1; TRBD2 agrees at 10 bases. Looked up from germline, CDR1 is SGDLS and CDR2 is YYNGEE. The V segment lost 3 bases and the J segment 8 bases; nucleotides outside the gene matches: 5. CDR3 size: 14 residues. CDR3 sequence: CASSAGTSVHEQFF. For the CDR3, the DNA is TGTGCCAGCAGCGCCGGGACTAGCGTCCATGAGCAGTTCTTC.

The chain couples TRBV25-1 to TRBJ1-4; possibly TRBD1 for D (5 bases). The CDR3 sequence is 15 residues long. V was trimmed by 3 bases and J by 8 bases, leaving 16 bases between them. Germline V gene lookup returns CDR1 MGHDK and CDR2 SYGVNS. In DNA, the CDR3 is TGTGCCAGCAGTGAGCCAGGGAGGCGAATGGAAAAACTGTTTTTT. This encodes CASSEPGRRMEKLFF.

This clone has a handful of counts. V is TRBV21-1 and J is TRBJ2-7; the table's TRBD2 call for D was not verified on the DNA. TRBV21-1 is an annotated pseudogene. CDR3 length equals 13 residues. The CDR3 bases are TGTGCCATCCCCGCCCTTAGCTCCTACGAGCAGTACTTC. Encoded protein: CAIPALSSYEQYF.

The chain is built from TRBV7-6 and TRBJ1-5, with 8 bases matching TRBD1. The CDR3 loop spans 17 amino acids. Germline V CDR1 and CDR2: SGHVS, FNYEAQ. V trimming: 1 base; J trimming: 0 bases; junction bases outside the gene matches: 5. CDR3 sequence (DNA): TGTGCCAGCAGCTTAGGGACAGGGTGGTATAGCAATCAGCCCCAGCATTTT. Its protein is CASSLGTGWYSNQPQHF.

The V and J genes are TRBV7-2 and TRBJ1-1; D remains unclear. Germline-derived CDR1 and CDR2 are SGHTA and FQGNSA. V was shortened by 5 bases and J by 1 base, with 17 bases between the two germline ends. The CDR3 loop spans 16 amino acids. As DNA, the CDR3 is TGTGCCAGCAGCCCCACGCTTGTACAGACGAACACTGAAGCTTTCTTT. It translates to CASSPTLVQTNTEAFF.

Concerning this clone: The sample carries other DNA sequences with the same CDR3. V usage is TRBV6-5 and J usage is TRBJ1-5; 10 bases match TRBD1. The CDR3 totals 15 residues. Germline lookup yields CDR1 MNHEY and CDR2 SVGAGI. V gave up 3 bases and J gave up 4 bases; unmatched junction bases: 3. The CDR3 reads CASSYSGQGNQPQHF. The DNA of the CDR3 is TGTGCCAGCAGTTATTCGGGACAGGGGAATCAGCCCCAGCATTTT.

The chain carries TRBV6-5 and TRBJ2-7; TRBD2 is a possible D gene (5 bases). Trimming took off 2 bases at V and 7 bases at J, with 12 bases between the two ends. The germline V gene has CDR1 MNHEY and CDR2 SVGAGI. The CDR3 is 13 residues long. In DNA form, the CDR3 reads TGTGCCAGCAGTTACGAGGACGGAGGTGAGCAGTACTTC. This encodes CASSYEDGGEQYF.

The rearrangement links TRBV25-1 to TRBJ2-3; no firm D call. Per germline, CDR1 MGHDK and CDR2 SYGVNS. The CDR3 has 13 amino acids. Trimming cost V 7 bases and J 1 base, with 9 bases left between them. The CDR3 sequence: CASKESGTDTQYF. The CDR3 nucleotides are TGTGCCAGCAAGGAGAGCGGCACAGATACGCAGTATTTT.

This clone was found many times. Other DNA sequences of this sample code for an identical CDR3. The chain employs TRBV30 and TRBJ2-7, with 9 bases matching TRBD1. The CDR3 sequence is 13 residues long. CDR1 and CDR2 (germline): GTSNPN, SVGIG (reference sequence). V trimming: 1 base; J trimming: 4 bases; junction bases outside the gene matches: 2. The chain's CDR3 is CAWSAGQGYEQYF. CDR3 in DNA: TGTGCCTGGAGTGCGGGACAGGGTTACGAGCAGTACTTC.

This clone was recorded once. The chain's CDR3 is CASSLGTSGSDEQFF. The CDR3 nucleotides are TGTGCCAGCAGCCTTGGGACTAGCGGGAGTGATGAGCAGTTCTTC. The chain has TRBV11-2 and TRBJ2-1, with TRBD2 matching over 14 bases. Germline-derived CDR1 and CDR2 are SGHAT and FQNNGV. V dropped 5 bases and J dropped 8; count of bases not matched to a gene: 5. This CDR3 contains 15 residues.

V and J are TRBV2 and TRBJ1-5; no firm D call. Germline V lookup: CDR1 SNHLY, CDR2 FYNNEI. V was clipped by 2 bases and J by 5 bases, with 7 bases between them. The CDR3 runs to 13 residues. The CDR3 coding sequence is TGTGCCAGCAGTGAATTTTTAGATCAGCCCCAGCATTTT. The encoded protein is CASSEFLDQPQHF.

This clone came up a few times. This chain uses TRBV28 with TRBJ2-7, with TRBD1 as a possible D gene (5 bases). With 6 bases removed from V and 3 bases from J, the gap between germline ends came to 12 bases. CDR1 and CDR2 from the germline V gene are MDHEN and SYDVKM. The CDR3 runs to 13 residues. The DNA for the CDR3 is TGTGCCAGCAGGACAGAACTGAACTACGAGCAGTACTTC. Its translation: CASRTELNYEQYF.

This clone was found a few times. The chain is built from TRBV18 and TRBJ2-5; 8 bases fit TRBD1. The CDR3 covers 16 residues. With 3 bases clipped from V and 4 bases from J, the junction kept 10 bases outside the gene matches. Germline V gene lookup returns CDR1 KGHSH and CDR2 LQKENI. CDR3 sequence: CASSPSFQGARETQYF. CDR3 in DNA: TGTGCCAGCTCACCCTCATTTCAGGGGGCTCGAGAGACCCAGTACTTC.

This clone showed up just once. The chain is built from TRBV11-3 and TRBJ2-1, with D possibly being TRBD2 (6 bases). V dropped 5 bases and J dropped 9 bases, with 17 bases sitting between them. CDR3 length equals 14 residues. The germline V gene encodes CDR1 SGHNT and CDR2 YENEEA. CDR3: CASSNTGGVPEQFF. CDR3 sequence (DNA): TGTGCCAGCAGCAACACCGGGGGAGTCCCTGAGCAGTTCTTC.

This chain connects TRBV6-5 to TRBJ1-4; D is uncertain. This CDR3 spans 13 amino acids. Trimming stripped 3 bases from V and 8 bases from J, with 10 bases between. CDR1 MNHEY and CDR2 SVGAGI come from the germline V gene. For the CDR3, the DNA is TGTGCCAGCAGTTATTTGGGGAGGGAAAAACTGTTTTTT. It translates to CASSYLGREKLFF.